This T cell receptor (beta chain) was observed in a study of T-cell memory formation after mild COVID-19. TCR alpha and TCR beta cDNA libraries with sample barcodes and UMIs came from 5'RACE using constant-segment primers. Each CDR3 protein gets one entry after TCRdb re-called the 5' RACE reads with MiXCR. This sample yields 400,000 to 500,000 distinct CDR3 sequences, of which approximately 19% are seen a single time; 20% to 25% belongs to the top ten. In germline, CDR1 is SEHNR, CDR2 FQNEAQ (reference sequence). Trimming shortened V by 2 bases and J by 0 bases, and 8 bases separated the two germline ends. The CDR3 runs 14 residues.

The chain recombines TRBV7-9 with TRBJ2-7; the D call may be TRBD1 or TRBD2 (5 bases each). This receptor was identified in a man aged 18 to 30 who had mild COVID-19 (a few samples of this study predate the infection). Cell type and time point are not known. The sample was PBMCs or a T cell subset sorted from them (not recorded which). CDR3 region: CASSLPGTSYEQYF. CDR3 bases: TGTGCCAGCAGCTTACCAGGGACCTCCTACGAGCAGTACTTC.